Listed below are T cell receptor beta chains from one sample, sequenced in a study of cytomegalovirus exposure and HLA in healthy donors. The method was immunoSEQ multiplex PCR; TCRdb's version includes in-frame clones alone and lacks a portion of them. The sample has about 180,000 clones; over 80% are singletons. Material: PBMCs. The origin of the receptors is a middle-aged man in good health and CMV-seronegative. Each CDR3 is given with its conserved first and last residue. Fields, in order: J gene, D gene, clone size, V gene, CDR3 protein, CDR3 DNA. A D gene is named only where the DNA matches it firmly. The size of a clone is reported for some rows only, either as once, few or many, or as a class for expanded clones.

TRBJ2-7	TRBD2	-	TRBV7-2	CASSLGPGGPYEQYF	TGTGCCAGCAGCTTAGGACCGGGAGGGCCCTACGAGCAGTACTTC
TRBJ2-3	TRBD1	-	TRBV7-2	CASSSSGGGPDTQYF	TGTGCCAGCAGCTCTTCAGGGGGCGGCCCAGATACGCAGTATTTT
TRBJ2-3	-	-	TRBV5-1	CASSFGGGTGDTQYF	TGCGCCAGCAGCTTTGGTGGGGGGACTGGAGATACGCAGTATTTT
TRBJ1-2	-	-	TRBV28	CASSSEDRWSGYTF	TGTGCCAGCAGTTCAGAAGACAGGTGGAGCGGCTACACCTTC
TRBJ1-2	-	few	TRBV21-1	CASSGALWGYTF	TGTGCCAGCAGCGGGGCCTTGTGGGGCTACACCTTC
TRBJ1-1	TRBD1	-	TRBV7-9	CASSSGQGDTEAFF	TGTGCCAGCAGCTCGGGACAGGGGGACACTGAAGCTTTCTTT
TRBJ2-1	TRBD1	-	TRBV19	CASRTGTGAYNEQFF	TGTGCCAGTAGGACCGGGACAGGGGCCTACAATGAGCAGTTCTTC
TRBJ2-7	-	few	TRBV25-1	CASSDSYEQYF	TGTGCCAGCAGTGATAGCTACGAGCAGTACTTC
TRBJ1-6	-	-	TRBV5-4	CASSPDTLRGILHF	TGTGCCAGCAGCCCAGACACCCTCAGGGGAATCCTCCACTTT
TRBJ2-3	-	-	TRBV10-3	CAIGELERGTDTQYF	TGTGCCATCGGAGAACTGGAGAGAGGCACAGATACGCAGTATTTT
TRBJ1-2	TRBD1	-	TRBV18	CASSPVGQGYGYTF	TGTGCCAGCTCACCGGTAGGACAGGGTTATGGCTACACCTTC
TRBJ1-2	-	-	TRBV6-8	CASRVGYTF	TGTGCCAGTCGGGTTGGCTACACCTTC
TRBJ1-5	TRBD1	few	TRBV6-1	CASSTGQGNNQPQHF	TGTGCCAGCAGCACGGGACAGGGAAACAATCAGCCCCAGCATTTT
TRBJ2-7	TRBD1	-	TRBV5-1	CASRMGTGVNEQYF	TGCGCCAGCAGGATGGGGACAGGGGTTAACGAGCAGTACTTC
TRBJ2-7	TRBD2	-	TRBV19	CASSLGWGGGPEDF	TGTGCCAGTAGCCTCGGTTGGGGGGGAGGGCCGGAGGACTTC
TRBJ2-3	-	-	TRBV5-1	CASSFGAGGTDTQYF	TGCGCCAGCAGCTTTGGGGCAGGGGGCACAGATACGCAGTATTTT
TRBJ1-4	-	-	TRBV7-5	CATRRGGASNEKLFF	TGTGCCACGAGGCGGGGGGGGGCCAGTAATGAAAAACTGTTTTTT
TRBJ2-7	-	-	TRBV4-1	CASEKGGSGAYGQYF	TGCGCCAGCGAAAAGGGGGGGTCGGGGGCCTACGGGCAGTACTTC
TRBJ2-7	TRBD2	-	TRBV7-9	CASSLAGSGSSYEQYF	TGTGCCAGCAGCTTAGCGGGTAGCGGGAGCTCATACGAGCAGTACTTC
TRBJ2-1	-	once	TRBV7-2	CASSVGVSSYNEQFF	TGTGCCAGCAGCGTCGGGGTAAGCTCCTACAATGAGCAGTTCTTC
TRBJ2-7	-	-	TRBV11-2	CASSLGGRTYEQYF	TGTGCCAGCAGCTTAGGGGGCCGAACCTACGAGCAGTACTTC
TRBJ2-2	TRBD2	-	TRBV7-7	CASSLRGDTGELFF	TGTGCTAGCAGCCTCCGGGGGGACACCGGGGAGCTGTTTTTT
TRBJ1-6	-	-	TRBV5-6	CASSPTRVGSYNSPLHF	TGTGCCAGCAGCCCAACCAGGGTAGGCTCCTATAATTCACCCCTCCACTTT
TRBJ1-2	TRBD1	-	TRBV28	CASSPGTGGYGYTF	TGTGCCAGCAGTCCGGGGACAGGGGGCTATGGCTACACCTTC
TRBJ2-7	-	-	TRBV21-1	CASSKDGGTPRSSKSYEQYF	TGTGCCAGCAGCAAAGATGGAGGGACTCCTCGGAGTAGCAAATCCTACGAGCAGTACTTC
TRBJ2-1	TRBD2	-	TRBV7-2	CASSLAPSGSIEQFF	TGTGCCAGCAGCTTAGCGCCTAGCGGGAGTATTGAGCAGTTCTTC
TRBJ2-7	TRBD2	-	TRBV7-8	CASSLAGAGGSEQYF	TGTGCCAGCAGCTTAGCCGGAGCGGGAGGTAGCGAGCAGTACTTC
TRBJ2-7	-	-	TRBV29-1	CSVVQTGTYEQYF	TGCAGCGTAGTCCAGACAGGAACCTACGAGCAGTACTTC
TRBJ2-5	TRBD2	-	TRBV5-4	CASSRRSGGAETQYF	TGTGCCAGCAGCCGTCGTAGCGGGGGGGCCGAGACCCAGTACTTC
TRBJ1-1	TRBD1	once	TRBV11-2	CASSFGQGKAFF	TGTGCCAGCAGCTTCGGACAGGGGAAAGCTTTCTTT
TRBJ1-6	-	few	TRBV19	CASRDLIGRELYSPLHF	TGTGCCAGTAGAGACCTGATTGGGAGGGAATTGTACTCACCCCTCCACTTT
TRBJ2-7	-	-	TRBV10-3	CAISEWQYEQYF	TGTGCCATCAGTGAATGGCAGTACGAGCAGTACTTC
TRBJ2-1	-	-	TRBV2	CAIQRTVANEQFF	TGTGCCATCCAGCGGACAGTCGCCAATGAGCAGTTCTTC
TRBJ2-1	-	-	TRBV27	CASSLGSTYNEQFF	TGTGCCAGCAGTTTAGGGAGTACCTACAATGAGCAGTTCTTC
TRBJ2-3	TRBD2	once	TRBV11-3	CASSLAERLAGSNTDTQYF	TGTGCCAGCAGCTTAGCCGAGAGGCTAGCGGGGTCTAACACAGATACGCAGTATTTT
TRBJ1-1	TRBD1	-	TRBV6-5	CASSYGGTGESEAFF	TGTGCCAGCAGTTACGGCGGGACAGGGGAGTCTGAAGCTTTCTTT
TRBJ2-1	TRBD2	once	TRBV18	CASSPPGLAGGNTYNEQFF	TGTGCCAGCTCACCACCCGGGCTAGCGGGGGGAAATACCTACAATGAGCAGTTCTTC
TRBJ1-5	-	-	TRBV2	CASTVGGNQPQHF	TGTGCCAGCACAGTTGGCGGAAATCAGCCCCAGCATTTT
TRBJ2-7	TRBD2	-	TRBV7-2	CASSLREGPYEQYF	TGTGCCAGCAGCTTAAGGGAGGGCCCCTACGAGCAGTACTTC
TRBJ2-1	-	-	TRBV6-5	CASSYSRDLPYEQFF	TGTGCCAGCAGTTACTCGAGGGATCTCCCGTATGAGCAGTTCTTC
TRBJ1-5	-	-	TRBV28	CASSYRLRYSNQPQHF	TGTGCCAGCAGTTATCGTTTGAGGTATAGCAATCAGCCCCAGCATTTT
TRBJ1-2	TRBD1	-	TRBV30	CAWSVGTGGVYGYTF	TGTGCCTGGAGTGTAGGGACAGGGGGCGTCTATGGCTACACCTTC
TRBJ1-1	-	few	TRBV5-4	CASSLSRQTEAFF	TGTGCCAGCAGCTTGTCCCGACAGACCGAAGCTTTCTTT
TRBJ2-7	TRBD2	-	TRBV11-2	CASSLVGLAGWSYEQYF	TGTGCCAGCAGCTTAGTCGGACTAGCGGGTTGGTCCTACGAGCAGTACTTC